This T cell receptor beta chain was retrieved from a study of patients and donors after allogeneic stem cell transplantation. This CDR3 has 14 residues. Germline CDR1 is MNHNY and CDR2 is SVGAGI (reference sequence). The V end lost 0 bases, the J end lost 4 bases, and 9 bases lay between the germline ends. TCRdb re-called the RT-PCR reads through MiXCR, storing one row per CDR3 protein. The sample includes about 200,000 distinct CDR3 sequences, less than 50% of them seen just once. This receptor was obtained from a human donor who was either an allogeneic HSCT recipient or a stem cell or donor lymphocyte infusion donor (not recorded which). It is not recorded whose cells these are; they may come from a transplant donor. Material: blood, either unsorted or a sorted T cell fraction (not recorded which). V usage is TRBV6-6 and J usage is TRBJ1-2; D gene unclear. CDR3 in DNA: TGTGCCAGCAGTTACTCACAGAATCCCTATGGCTACACCTTC. Translation gives CASSYSQNPYGYTF.